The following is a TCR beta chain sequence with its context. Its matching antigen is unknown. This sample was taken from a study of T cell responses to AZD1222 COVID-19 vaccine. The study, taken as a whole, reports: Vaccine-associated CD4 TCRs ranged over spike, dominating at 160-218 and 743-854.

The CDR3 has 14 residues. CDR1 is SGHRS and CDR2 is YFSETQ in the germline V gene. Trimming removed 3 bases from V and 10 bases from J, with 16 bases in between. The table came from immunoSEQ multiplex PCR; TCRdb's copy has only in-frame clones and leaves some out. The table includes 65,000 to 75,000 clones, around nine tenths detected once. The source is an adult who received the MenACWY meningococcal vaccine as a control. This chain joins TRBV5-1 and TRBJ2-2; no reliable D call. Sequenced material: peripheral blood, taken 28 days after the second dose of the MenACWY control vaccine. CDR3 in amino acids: CASSSEIRRAELFF. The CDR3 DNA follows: TGCGCCAGCAGCTCTGAAATCCGACGGGCGGAGCTGTTTTTT.